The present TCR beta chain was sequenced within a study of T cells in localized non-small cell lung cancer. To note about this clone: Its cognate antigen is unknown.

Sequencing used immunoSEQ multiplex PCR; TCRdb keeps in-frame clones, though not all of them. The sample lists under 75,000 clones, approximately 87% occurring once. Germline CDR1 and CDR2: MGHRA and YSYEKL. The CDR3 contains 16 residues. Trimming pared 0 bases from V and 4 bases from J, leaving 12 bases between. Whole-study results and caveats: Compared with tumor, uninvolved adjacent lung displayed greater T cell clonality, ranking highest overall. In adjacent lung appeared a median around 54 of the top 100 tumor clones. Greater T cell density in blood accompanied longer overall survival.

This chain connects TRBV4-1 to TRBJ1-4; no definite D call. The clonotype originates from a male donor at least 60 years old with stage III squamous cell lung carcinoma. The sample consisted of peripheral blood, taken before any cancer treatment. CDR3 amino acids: CASSQESLLRNEKLFF. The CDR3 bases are TGCGCCAGCAGCCAAGAAAGTTTGCTACGTAATGAAAAACTGTTTTTT.